This T cell receptor beta chain was captured by sequencing in a study of blood T cells in healthy people across ages. A second PCR, run for about 7 to 11 cycles, used a sample-barcoded 5' primer plus a J-beta primer mix. A single record per CDR3 protein comes from TCRdb applying MiXCR to the 5' RACE reads. The sample yields about 1 million distinct CDR3 sequences, 20% to 25% seen once. This CDR3 has 16 residues. Germline CDR1 and CDR2: SGDLS and YYNGEE. J was trimmed by 6 bases and V by 0 bases; bases with no gene match: 7. The same data also went into a second study, on T cells of mothers and their children.

This chain links TRBV9 with TRBJ2-1; 9 nucleotides line up with TRBD2. Sequences were obtained from blood. The receptor was derived from a girl aged 2-10 years in good health. The DNA of the CDR3 is TGTGCCAGCAGCGTAGGGGGGGCAGCGGGAGGCAATGAGCAGTTCTTC. The encoded protein is CASSVGGAAGGNEQFF.